The next 28 T cell receptor beta chains were all read from a single sample in a study of T-cell reconstitution after alpha-beta-depleted transplantation in children. Preparation of the TCRbeta library was carried out with unique molecular identifiers. TCRdb used MiXCR to reprocess the PCR reads, holding one entry per CDR3 protein. Altogether 81,000 or so distinct CDR3 sequences are present, around 15% being singletons, with the ten largest covering less than 20%. The sample was PBMCs, mostly from graft donor cells, taken 180 days after TCRalphabeta/CD19-depleted stem cell transplant. These receptors were obtained from a male patient aged 2-10 years who had a stem cell transplant for acute lymphoblastic leukemia, so the T cells may come from the graft donor.

The chain joins TRBV4-2 to TRBJ1-1; no clear D gene. Trimming left V 0 bases short and J 1 base short, with 15 bases between. There are 17 residues in the CDR3. Germline CDR1 is LGHNA and CDR2 is YNFKEQ. DNA of the CDR3: TGTGCCAGCAGCCAAGATAGTTTGGGTCGGACGAACACTGAAGCTTTCTTT. Amino acids: CASSQDSLGRTNTEAFF.

The chain has TRBV6-2 or TRBV6-3 and TRBJ1-2, with TRBD1 matching 7 bases. CDR1 is MNHEY and CDR2 is SVGEGT in the germline V gene. The CDR3 sequence is 17 residues long. The V gene end was trimmed by 5 bases and the J gene end by 2 bases; junction bases not matched to a gene: 14. CDR3 nucleotides: TGTGCCAGCAGTCACCGACCGACAGGGTCAGAGAACTATGGCTACACCTTC. Translation: CASSHRPTGSENYGYTF.

The chain recombines TRBV3-1 with TRBJ1-6; D call uncertain. The V end was cut by 3 bases, the J end by 10 bases, with 10 bases between. Germline V gene lookup returns CDR1 LGHDT and CDR2 YNNKEL (reference sequence). The CDR3 is 13 residues long. The CDR3 sequence: CASSQSLESPLHF. The CDR3, as DNA: TGTGCCAGCAGCCAGTCTCTCGAATCACCCCTCCACTTT.

This clonotype was counted ten times or more. The rearrangement joins TRBV20-1 to TRBJ1-1, with 8 nucleotides matching TRBD1. Trimming took 4 bases from V and 2 from J; bases not matched to a gene: 0. In germline, CDR1 is DFQATT, CDR2 SNEGSKA (reference sequence). The CDR3 runs 12 residues. CDR3 amino acids: CSATGGNTEAFF. Here the CDR3 DNA reads TGCAGTGCTACAGGGGGCAACACTGAAGCTTTCTTT.

The chain joins TRBV20-1 to TRBJ2-7; 11 positions agree with TRBD2. Trimming took 3 bases from V and 3 from J; bases not matched to a gene: 7. Germline V gene sequence: CDR1 DFQATT, CDR2 SNEGSKA (reference sequence). The length of the CDR3 is 15 residues. The CDR3 DNA is TGCAGTGCTAGTCATAGCGGGGGGGGGCACTACGAGCAGTACTTC. Its translation: CSASHSGGGHYEQYF.

This clonotype was detected a few times. The rearrangement links TRBV7-2 to TRBJ2-7; TRBD1 matches 8 bases. Germline V CDR1 and CDR2: SGHTA, FQGNSA. The CDR3 extends over 13 amino acids. V shed 4 bases and J 3 bases; nucleotides not matched to a gene: 2. The CDR3 is CASSWGQDYEQYF. The DNA for the CDR3 is TGTGCCAGCAGCTGGGGACAGGACTACGAGCAGTACTTC.

This clonotype was counted ten times or more. This chain uses TRBV20-1 with TRBJ2-7, with D perhaps matching TRBD2 (5 bases). Germline V lookup: CDR1 DFQATT, CDR2 SNEGSKA (reference sequence). Trimming shortened V by 4 bases and J by 3 bases, and 13 bases separated the two germline ends. The CDR3 runs 13 residues. This CDR3 is CSATRGHSYEQYF. The CDR3 DNA is TGCAGTGCTACCCGAGGGCATAGCTACGAGCAGTACTTC.

This clonotype was detected ten times or more. The genes are TRBV5-1 and TRBJ2-1; D is uncertain. The CDR3 covers 12 residues. CDR1 is SGHRS, CDR2 YFSETQ, per germline. Trimming took off 3 bases at V and 5 bases at J, with 6 bases between the two ends. This chain's CDR3 is CASSSGDNEQFF. In DNA form, the CDR3 reads TGCGCCAGCAGCTCAGGAGACAATGAGCAGTTCTTC. Full variable domain (outside the CDR3, taken from reference TRBV5-1 and TRBJ2-1): KAGVTQTPRYLIKTRGQQVTLSCSPISGHRSVSWYQQTPGQGLQFLFEYFSETQRNKGNFPGRFSGRQFSNSRSEMNVSTLELGDSALYLCASSSGDNEQFFGPGTRLTVL.

This clonotype showed up just a few times. V usage is TRBV20-1 and J usage is TRBJ2-6, with D uncertain. The CDR3 extends over 15 amino acids. Germline CDR1 is DFQATT and CDR2 is SNEGSKA (reference sequence). The V and J ends lost 1 base and 3 bases respectively, with 10 bases between them. Here the CDR3 reads CSARGNTIGANVLTF. In DNA, the CDR3 is TGCAGTGCTAGAGGGAATACAATTGGGGCCAACGTCCTGACTTTC.

The chain links TRBV6-1 to TRBJ1-1, with D possibly matching TRBD1 (6 bases). CDR3 length: 13 residues. Trimming stripped 7 bases from V and 8 bases from J, with 17 bases between. Germline lookup yields CDR1 MNHNS and CDR2 SASEGT. The CDR3 coding sequence is TGTGCCAGCACCCACCCTTCTGGACAGGAAGCTTTCTTT. Protein sequence: CASTHPSGQEAFF.

This clonotype was picked up many times. The chain joins TRBV7-9 to TRBJ2-7; tentatively, D is TRBD1 (5 bases). CDR1 is SEHNR and CDR2 is FQNEAQ in the germline V gene (reference sequence). The CDR3 is 15 amino acids. V lost 5 bases, J lost 2 bases, and 16 bases lay in between. The CDR3 reads CASSPRQTITYEQYF. Written as DNA, the CDR3 is TGTGCCAGCAGCCCCAGACAGACCATAACCTACGAGCAGTACTTC.

There are a few counts of this clonotype. The V call is TRBV24-1, the J call TRBJ2-5, with D perhaps matching TRBD1 (6 bases). Deletions cut 4 bases from V and 3 bases from J, with 8 bases between. This CDR3 has 13 amino acids. Germline values: CDR1 KGHDR, CDR2 SFDVKD. The CDR3 nucleotides are TGTGCCACCAGTGAGGGGGCCGAAGAGACCCAGTACTTC. Its protein product is CATSEGAEETQYF.

In its sample, this clonotype was seen a few times. This chain connects TRBV27 to TRBJ2-1, with a tentative D call TRBD1 (5 bases). The CDR3 consists of 16 residues. Trimming took off 0 bases at V and 5 bases at J, with 14 bases between the two ends. CDR1 and CDR2 from the germline V gene are MNHEY and SMNVEV (reference sequence). The CDR3 DNA follows: TGTGCCAGCAGTTTATCATGGCCCAGGGCCCACAATGAGCAGTTCTTC. The encoded protein is CASSLSWPRAHNEQFF.

This clonotype was detected many times. The chain links TRBV29-1 to TRBJ1-4; 9 nucleotides agree with TRBD1. V lost 4 bases and J lost 8; bases outside the gene matches: 8. This CDR3 contains 14 residues. Per the germline V gene, CDR1 is SQVTM and CDR2 is ANQGSEA. CDR3 sequence: CSVAGQGRYEKLFF. Here the CDR3 DNA reads TGCAGCGTTGCCGGACAGGGGAGGTACGAAAAACTGTTTTTT.

This clonotype turned up a few times. The chain is built from TRBV5-1 and TRBJ1-4, with 7 bases that match TRBD1. Germline V gene lookup returns CDR1 SGHRS and CDR2 YFSETQ. The V gene end was trimmed by 1 base and the J gene end by 5 bases; junction bases not matched to a gene: 11. The CDR3 has 17 amino acids. CDR3 sequence reads: CASSLRSGDRANEKLFF. The CDR3 DNA sequence: TGCGCCAGCAGCTTGAGGTCGGGCGACAGGGCGAATGAAAAACTGTTTTTT.

This clonotype was counted a few times. This chain links TRBV5-5 with TRBJ2-2, with D uncertain. CDR3 length: 12 residues. Germline lookup yields CDR1 SGHKS and CDR2 YYEKEE (reference sequence). V was pared by 3 bases and J by 3 bases, with 3 bases between. The CDR3 nucleotides read TGTGCCAGCAGCTGGGACACCGGGGAGCTGTTTTTT. It translates to CASSWDTGELFF. Drawing the rest from reference TRBV5-5 and TRBJ2-2, the complete variable domain is DAGVTQSPTHLIKTRGQQVTLRCSPISGHKSVSWYQQVLGQGPQFIFQYYEKEERGRGNFPDRFSARQFPNYSSELNVNALLLGDSALYLCASSWDTGELFFGEGSRLTVL.

The V call is TRBV4-2, the J call TRBJ1-5; 9 nucleotides match TRBD1. V lost 8 bases and J lost 7; bases outside the gene matches: 12. The CDR3 is 15 amino acids. From germline, CDR1 is LGHNA and CDR2 YNFKEQ. CDR3 sequence reads: CASGSPQGAGQPQHF. CDR3 nucleotides: TGTGCCAGCGGCTCCCCACAGGGGGCCGGGCAGCCCCAGCATTTT.

This clonotype was counted ten times or more. The chain employs TRBV7-8 and TRBJ2-1; D possibly uses TRBD1 or TRBD2 (5 bases each). Trimming shortened V by 5 bases and J by 6 bases, and 17 bases separated the two germline ends. CDR1 and CDR2 (germline): SGHVS, FQNEAQ. The CDR3 contains 15 residues. CDR3 in amino acids: CASSRNPGTPNEQFF. CDR3 DNA: TGTGCCAGCAGCCGAAACCCAGGGACCCCCAATGAGCAGTTCTTC.

The rearrangement joins TRBV20-1 to TRBJ2-1, with TRBD1 matching over 10 bases. With 4 bases clipped from V and 12 bases from J, the junction kept 12 bases outside the gene matches. The CDR3 runs 14 residues. In germline, CDR1 is DFQATT, CDR2 SNEGSKA (reference sequence). CDR3 coding DNA: TGCAGTGCTACCACGACAGGGGGCGAGAAGGGGCAGTTCTTC. It yields the protein CSATTTGGEKGQFF.

Ten or more counts support this clonotype. This chain connects TRBV18 to TRBJ2-1; 10 bases map to TRBD2. Unmatched junction bases numbered 10, after V lost 6 bases and J lost 8 bases. Germline V gene data show CDR1 as KGHSH and CDR2 as LQKENI. CDR3 size: 15 residues. CDR3 nucleotide sequence: TGTGCCAGCTCTCCCCAGCGGGGGGGCCCCCATGAGCAGTTCTTC. Translating gives CASSPQRGGPHEQFF.

CDR3 in DNA: TGTGCCAGCAGTTACTCGATTGGGGGGGAGACCCAGTACTTC. Residues: CASSYSIGGETQYF. This chain uses TRBV6-5 with TRBJ2-5; D is possibly TRBD2 (6 bases). This CDR3 contains 14 residues. Trimming stripped 0 bases from V and 5 bases from J, with 10 bases between. CDR1 and CDR2 from the germline V gene are MNHEY and SVGAGI.

This chain connects TRBV20-1 to TRBJ2-1; D is uncertain. This CDR3 contains 14 residues. Germline V CDR1 and CDR2: DFQATT, SNEGSKA (reference sequence). Between the trimmed V and J ends, which lost 6 bases and 0 bases, there was a span of 12 bases. For the CDR3, the DNA is TGCAGTGCCAGCCCCCCGGTCTCCTACAATGAGCAGTTCTTC. Translating gives CSASPPVSYNEQFF.

This clonotype was detected only a few times. The rearrangement joins TRBV5-1 to TRBJ1-4; 7 bases fit TRBD1. Germline V gene sequence: CDR1 SGHRS, CDR2 YFSETQ. V dropped 4 bases and J dropped 4; count of bases not matched to a gene: 16. This CDR3 has 18 residues. CDR3 coding DNA: TGCGCCAGCAGCAGCGCAACAGGGGTTCCTGGGGGTAATGAAAAACTGTTTTTT. Residues: CASSSATGVPGGNEKLFF.

This clonotype was recorded a few times. The gene calls are TRBV5-1 and TRBJ2-5; no firm D call. Germline assignment: CDR1 SGHRS and CDR2 YFSETQ. Trimming cost V 0 bases and J 0 bases, with 6 bases left between them. CDR3 size: 14 residues. CDR3 in amino acids: CASSLGRYQETQYF. The CDR3 region has the DNA TGCGCCAGCAGCTTGGGCAGGTACCAAGAGACCCAGTACTTC.

The genes are TRBV5-1 and TRBJ1-1, with 9 bases identical to TRBD1. This CDR3 is built from 15 residues. Germline assignment: CDR1 SGHRS and CDR2 YFSETQ. Trimming cost V 0 bases and J 5 bases; bases outside gene matches: 5. The CDR3 coding sequence is TGCGCCAGCAGCTTGGGAACAGGGGGCCGAACTGAAGCTTTCTTT. Its translation: CASSLGTGGRTEAFF.

This clonotype was detected a few times. V usage is TRBV5-1 and J usage is TRBJ2-7; D perhaps matches TRBD1 (6 bases). The germline V gene encodes CDR1 SGHRS and CDR2 YFSETQ. The CDR3 contains 14 residues. V was trimmed by 0 bases and J by 2 bases, leaving 9 bases between them. Written as DNA, the CDR3 is TGCGCCAGCAGCTTGGGTGGACAGCCCTACGAGCAGTACTTC. This translates into CASSLGGQPYEQYF. The variable domain in full, with the rest retrieved from reference TRBV5-1 and TRBJ2-7, is KAGVTQTPRYLIKTRGQQVTLSCSPISGHRSVSWYQQTPGQGLQFLFEYFSETQRNKGNFPGRFSGRQFSNSRSEMNVSTLELGDSALYLCASSLGGQPYEQYFGPGTRLTVT.

This chain connects TRBV24-1 to TRBJ2-2; no clear D gene. V was trimmed by 4 bases and J by 0 bases, leaving 8 bases between them. Looked up from germline, CDR1 is KGHDR and CDR2 is SFDVKD. The length of the CDR3 is 15 residues. This chain's CDR3 is CATSDWRSNTGELFF. CDR3 DNA sequence: TGTGCCACCAGTGACTGGCGATCGAACACCGGGGAGCTGTTTTTT.

The V and J genes are TRBV20-1 and TRBJ2-3; D is perhaps TRBD1 or TRBD2 (6 bases each). Trimming took off 4 bases at V and 2 bases at J, with 10 bases between the two ends. This CDR3 has 13 amino acids. CDR1 and CDR2 from the germline V gene are DFQATT and SNEGSKA (reference sequence). The CDR3 region has the DNA TGCAGTGCTACAGGGGAGGACACAGATACGCAGTATTTT. It specifies CSATGEDTDTQYF.